This T cell receptor beta chain was recorded in a study of CD4 T cells in relation to SARS-CoV-2 and coronaviruses. Across the study: Convalescent patients were roughly eight males and a handful of females; two were Hispanic.

Worth noting for this clone: As yet, its antigen is unknown.

There are 15 residues in the CDR3. Germline V lookup: CDR1 MGHRA, CDR2 YSYEKL. Trimming removed 1 base at V and 3 bases at J, with 13 bases between. Using immunoSEQ multiplex PCR, the repertoire was profiled, and TCRdb retains in-frame clones only, with some absent. The sample holds around 41,000 clones; over 70% are singletons and the top ten take around 1.2%. Over 80,000 naive or memory CD4+ cells were cultured with CEF peptides for nine to ten days. Notes on the study in general: Crossreactivity was assessed only for spike protein, not other viral proteins.

This clonotype was obtained from an adult with COVID-19. V usage is TRBV4-1 and J usage is TRBJ2-7; D uncertain. Sequencing was done on a sample of naive CD4+ T cells from PBMCs, cultured in vitro. Indicated subset: naive CD4+ T cells isolated by negative enrichment. The CDR3 region has the DNA TGCGCCAGCAGCCAAGTGGGCCAGGTGAGCTACGAGCAGTACTTC. Protein: CASSQVGQVSYEQYF.